These T cell receptor beta chains were read from a single sample in a study of cytomegalovirus exposure and HLA in healthy donors. The table came from immunoSEQ multiplex PCR; TCRdb's copy has only in-frame clones and leaves some out. The sample holds 180,000 or so clones, about 80% seen once. Sequenced input: PBMCs. These receptors all stem from a man aged 18 to 30 in good health and CMV-seronegative. The CDR3 runs from the conserved cysteine through the conserved F or W.

j_gene | v_gene | CDR3aa
TRBJ2-2 | TRBV7-2 | CASSLSLIAGELFF
TRBJ1-1 | TRBV6-1 | CASTKPGTGGCEAFF
TRBJ2-1 | TRBV7-3 | CASSLMGTSGGYNEQFF
TRBJ2-5 | TRBV2 | CASRGGVGETQYF
TRBJ1-5 | TRBV18 | CASSPTAGQGNQPQHF
TRBJ1-4 | TRBV27 | CASSSGMTNEKLFF
TRBJ1-1 | TRBV7-2 | CASSPGGVGGTEAFF
TRBJ2-5 | TRBV4-3 | CASSQEPWDYQETQYF
TRBJ1-1 | TRBV6-6 | CASRPGGWDTEAFF
TRBJ2-7 | TRBV30 | CAWSVGDRDSYEQYF
TRBJ1-1 | TRBV6-1 | CASMTGQGTEAFF
TRBJ1-4 | TRBV27 | CASSGDRRDFEKLFF
TRBJ2-3 | TRBV19 | CASSMNRWEKHTQYF
TRBJ2-5 | TRBV4-2 | CASSQLLAGQETQYF
TRBJ1-5 | TRBV4-1 | CASSQDSFSNQPQHF
TRBJ2-3 | TRBV11-2 | CASSFSWASGTDTQYF
TRBJ1-1 | TRBV7-9 | CASSPGTANTEAFF
TRBJ2-5 | TRBV19 | CASSIGGETQYF
TRBJ2-5 | TRBV4-2 | CASSQGSASGKETQYF
TRBJ1-1 | TRBV6-5 | CASRTTGANTEAFF
TRBJ2-4 | TRBV5-6 | CASTQTAGNIQYF
TRBJ2-7 | TRBV9 | CASSVDEGGEQYF
TRBJ1-1 | TRBV30 | CAWSVQQNTEAFF
TRBJ2-5 | TRBV7-2 | CASSLTMVAGGETQYF
TRBJ2-7 | TRBV11-2 | CASREAGGHGNEQYF
TRBJ2-5 | TRBV7-9 | CASSTSYRLAGDQETQYF
TRBJ1-1 | TRBV5-1 | CASSSGTVRTEAFF
TRBJ2-5 | TRBV2 | CASSERLAGGGETQYF
TRBJ2-2 | TRBV5-6 | CASSLGASDTGELFF
TRBJ2-7 | TRBV7-8 | CASSFLRTYEQYF
TRBJ2-3 | TRBV7-9 | CASSPTQGTDTQYF
TRBJ1-1 | TRBV4-3 | CASSQTGNTEAFF
TRBJ2-1 | TRBV7-8 | CASSLALADYNEQFF
TRBJ2-1 | TRBV7-9 | CASSSGLAGDPPYNEQFF
TRBJ2-5 | TRBV18 | CASSPTRTTTRETQYF
TRBJ2-7 | TRBV2 | CASSEPGQGAYEQYF
TRBJ2-7 | TRBV25-1 | CASSGMGGSYEQYF
TRBJ2-2 | TRBV21-1 | CASSNPFPVGGPPENTGELFF
TRBJ1-3 | TRBV7-9 | CASSLAPGTGGF
TRBJ2-7 | TRBV6-1 | CASSEFSLTNPALGQYF
TRBJ1-4 | TRBV7-9 | CASSLAGPTGEEKLFF
TRBJ1-2 | TRBV19 | CATSGQTFFSF
TRBJ2-2 | TRBV2 | CASSESGRGAGELFF
TRBJ2-7 | TRBV6-6 | CASTFIGQASYEQYF
TRBJ2-3 | TRBV2 | CASSENGLAMDTQYF